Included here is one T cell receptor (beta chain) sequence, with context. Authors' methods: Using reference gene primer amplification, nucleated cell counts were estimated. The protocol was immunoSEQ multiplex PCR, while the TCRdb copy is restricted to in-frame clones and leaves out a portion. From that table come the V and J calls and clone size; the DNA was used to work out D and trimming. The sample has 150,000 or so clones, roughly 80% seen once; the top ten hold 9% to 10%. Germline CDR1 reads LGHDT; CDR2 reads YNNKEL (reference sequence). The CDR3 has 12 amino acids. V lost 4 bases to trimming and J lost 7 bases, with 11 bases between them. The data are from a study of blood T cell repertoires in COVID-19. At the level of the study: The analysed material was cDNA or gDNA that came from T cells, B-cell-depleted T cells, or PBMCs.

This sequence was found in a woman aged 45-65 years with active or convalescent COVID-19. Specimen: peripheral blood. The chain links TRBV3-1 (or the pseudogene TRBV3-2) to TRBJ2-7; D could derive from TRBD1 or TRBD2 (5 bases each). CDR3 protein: CASSPEGREQYF. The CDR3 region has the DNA TGTGCCAGCAGCCCAGAGGGGCGGGAGCAGTACTTC.